The 10 T cell receptor beta chains presented below share a single source sample, sequenced in a study of shared clonotypes between healthy human individuals. Libraries were prepared by immunoSEQ multiplex PCR; TCRdb keeps only in-frame clonotypes and omits some of them. The sample records about 690,000 clones, about 90% being singletons. The sequencing input was memory CD8+ T cells from PBMCs. The subset denotes: CD45RO+ cells pooled with CCR7-negative TemRA cells. The receptors were sampled from a young man in good health. Some clones in this sample may be carry-over from other donors' samples.

A single count supports this clone. The CDR3 loop is CASSPIEITGELFF. DNA for the CDR3: TGTGCCAGCAGCCCGATAGAAATTACCGGGGAGCTGTTTTTT. The V call is TRBV27, the J call TRBJ2-2, with unresolved D. The CDR3 contains 14 residues. V was cut by 6 bases and J by 5 bases, with 13 bases left in between. In germline, CDR1 is MNHEY, CDR2 SMNVEV (reference sequence).

CDR3 protein: CASRFRDRPSYEQYF. The CDR3 DNA is TGTGCCAGCAGGTTCCGGGACAGGCCTTCCTACGAGCAGTACTTC. The chain combines TRBV11-1 with TRBJ2-7; 8 bases line up with TRBD1. With V trimmed by 6 bases and J by 1 base, 8 bases remained unmatched. This CDR3 comprises 15 residues. Looked up from germline, CDR1 is SGHAT and CDR2 is FQDESV (reference sequence).

The chain recombines TRBV4-2 with TRBJ2-3, with D unclear. This CDR3 has 15 amino acids. Per the germline V gene, CDR1 is LGHNA and CDR2 is YNFKEQ. Trimming left V 1 base short and J 5 bases short, with 13 bases between. The CDR3, as DNA: TGTGCCAGCAGCCAAGTTCTGGATCGCGGAGATACGCAGTATTTT. This gives the protein CASSQVLDRGDTQYF.

On this clone itself: This sample includes further DNA sequences coding for the same CDR3. The CDR3 nucleotides are TGCGCCAGCAGCCAAGATAGGGGTTGGGGTGAAAAACTGTTTTTT. It specifies CASSQDRGWGEKLFF. The chain recombines TRBV4-3 with TRBJ1-4; D might be TRBD1 (5 bases). Trimming cost V 0 bases and J 7 bases, with 12 bases left between them. CDR1 is LGHNA and CDR2 is YSLEER in the germline V gene. The CDR3 totals 15 residues.

The chain uses TRBV15 and TRBJ2-7; 9 bases are a match to TRBD1. The CDR3 spans 15 residues. The germline CDR1 and CDR2 sequences are LNHNV and YYDKDF (reference sequence). Trimming removed 3 bases from V and 6 bases from J; junction bases left unmatched: 9. This chain's CDR3 is CATSRNSGTGSEQYF. CDR3 DNA: TGTGCCACCAGCAGGAACTCCGGGACAGGGAGCGAGCAGTACTTC.

The chain carries TRBV9 and TRBJ2-1, with D possibly matching TRBD1 (5 bases). The CDR3 is 15 residues long. Germline assignment: CDR1 SGDLS and CDR2 YYNGEE. V lost 2 bases and J lost 2, with 11 bases in between. CDR3 residues: CASSVGDSPYNEQFF. The CDR3 nucleotides are TGTGCCAGCAGCGTCGGAGACAGCCCCTACAATGAGCAGTTCTTC.

The chain recombines TRBV11-1 with TRBJ2-7; no firm D call. Germline loops: CDR1 SGHAT, CDR2 FQDESV (reference sequence). This CDR3 comprises 13 residues. V lost 2 bases to trimming and J lost 2 bases, with 7 bases between them. For the CDR3, the DNA is TGTGCCAGCAGCTTAAGTCTAACCTACGAGCAGTACTTC. Translated: CASSLSLTYEQYF.

This clone came up once. The rearrangement joins TRBV9 to TRBJ2-5; 12 bases are a match to TRBD1. Trimming took 3 bases from V and 3 from J; bases not matched to a gene: 12. The CDR3 has 18 residues. Germline loops: CDR1 SGDLS, CDR2 YYNGEE. The CDR3 DNA is TGTGCCAGCAGCGACGACGGGACAGGGGGCGAATTCGAAGAGACCCAGTACTTC. This translates into CASSDDGTGGEFEETQYF.

The gene calls are TRBV5-1 and TRBJ2-5; 8 nucleotides agree with TRBD2. The germline gives CDR1 SGHRS, CDR2 YFSETQ. After removal of 4 bases from V and 5 bases from J, the junction contained 13 bases not matched to a gene. The CDR3 is 16 amino acids. The CDR3 coding sequence is TGCGCCAGCAGCGAATCCGGGACTAGTTCCTGGGAGACCCAGTACTTC. It codes for CASSESGTSSWETQYF.

J is TRBJ2-1 and V is TRBV28, with a tentative D call TRBD1 (5 bases). With 10 bases removed from V and 8 bases from J, the gap between germline ends came to 18 bases. Germline V gene lookup returns CDR1 MDHEN and CDR2 SYDVKM. CDR3 length: 13 residues. The DNA of the CDR3 is TGTGCCAACCAGGCGGCAGGGTTTGATGAGCAGTTCTTC. Its translation: CANQAAGFDEQFF.